One and the same sample provided the 31 T cell receptor beta chains below, sequenced in a study of blood T cell repertoires in COVID-19. Sequencing was performed with immunoSEQ multiplex PCR; in TCRdb, only in-frame clones are kept and a portion is missing. The table shows approximately 140,000 clones, with approximately 83% occurring only once. Sequencing used peripheral blood. The receptors were gathered from a woman aged 60-70 years with COVID-19, enrolled during active disease.

The chain has TRBV29-1 and TRBJ2-3; possibly TRBD1 for D (7 bases). V lost 7 bases to trimming and J lost 0 bases, with 11 bases between them. The CDR3 totals 13 residues. CDR1 and CDR2 (germline): SQVTM, ANQGSEA. The CDR3 loop is CSGGDSSTDTQYF. In DNA, the CDR3 is TGCAGCGGGGGGGACAGTAGCACAGATACGCAGTATTTT.

The chain links TRBV5-4 to TRBJ1-5, with D possibly being TRBD1 (6 bases). The CDR3 consists of 13 residues. Trimming cost V 2 bases and J 9 bases, with 12 bases left between them. Per the germline V gene, CDR1 is SGHNT and CDR2 is YYREEE (reference sequence). CDR3 region: CASSLSGAGPQHF. In DNA form, the CDR3 reads TGTGCCAGCAGCTTATCAGGGGCCGGGCCCCAGCATTTT.

A few counts support this clone. V and J are TRBV27 and TRBJ2-7; D is uncertain. The CDR3 is 17 amino acids. Germline loops: CDR1 MNHEY, CDR2 SMNVEV (reference sequence). Trimming removed 5 bases from V and 2 bases from J, with 22 bases in between. CDR3 protein: CASSKNFPTRFTYEQYF. CDR3 DNA: TGTGCCAGCAGTAAAAACTTCCCGACACGATTTACCTACGAGCAGTACTTC.

V is TRBV27 and J is TRBJ1-6, with D perhaps TRBD1 (6 bases). Germline-derived CDR1 and CDR2 are MNHEY and SMNVEV (reference sequence). V lost 6 bases to trimming and J lost 10 bases, with 13 bases between them. The CDR3 runs to 13 residues. The CDR3, as DNA: TGTGCCAGCAGAAGGGGGTCTAGGTCACCCCTCCACTTT. Translation: CASRRGSRSPLHF.

This clone occurred a few times. V is TRBV15 and J is TRBJ2-6; D perhaps matches TRBD2 (5 bases). Germline V gene sequence: CDR1 LNHNV, CDR2 YYDKDF (reference sequence). CDR3 length: 18 residues. V lost 0 bases and J lost 0, with 12 bases in between. The CDR3 here is CATSRDGGRSSGANVLTF. The CDR3 DNA reads as TGTGCCACCAGCAGAGATGGAGGCCGCAGCTCTGGGGCCAACGTCCTGACTTTC.

The chain employs TRBV7-6 and TRBJ2-2, with TRBD1 as a possible D gene (5 bases). The V end was cut by 3 bases, the J end by 2 bases, with 10 bases between. From germline, CDR1 is SGHVS and CDR2 FNYEAQ. The CDR3 contains 15 residues. The CDR3 DNA sequence: TGTGCCAGCAGCTTGGCAGGGAAAAACACCGGGGAGCTGTTTTTT. Protein: CASSLAGKNTGELFF. The full variable domain, its missing parts supplied by reference TRBV7-6 and TRBJ2-2, is GAGVSQSPRYKVTKRGQDVALRCDPISGHVSLYWYRQALGQGPEFLTYFNYEAQQDKSGLPNDRFSAERPEGSISTLTIQRTEQRDSAMYRCASSLAGKNTGELFFGEGSRLTVL.

The CDR3 is CASSLSGTRGEKLFF. The CDR3 DNA is TGCGCCAGCAGCTTGAGTGGGACTCGAGGAGAAAAACTGTTTTTT. The V and J genes are TRBV5-1 and TRBJ1-4; D is possibly TRBD1 (5 bases). Germline CDR1 reads SGHRS; CDR2 reads YFSETQ. CDR3 size: 15 residues. V was clipped by 1 base and J by 8 bases, with 15 bases between them.

In its sample, this clone was seen once. The rearrangement links TRBV29-1 to TRBJ1-2; a weak D match, TRBD1 (5 bases). The germline gives CDR1 SQVTM, CDR2 ANQGSEA. Between the trimmed V and J ends, which lost 4 bases and 4 bases, there was a span of 13 bases. This CDR3 region has 13 residues. CDR3 residues: CSVVPVDSYGYTF. The CDR3 nucleotides are TGCAGCGTTGTTCCGGTAGACAGCTATGGCTACACCTTC.

This clone was seen only once. V usage is TRBV6-6 and J usage is TRBJ1-3, with a weak D call TRBD1 (6 bases). Deletions cut 7 bases from V and 3 bases from J, with 16 bases between. The germline V gene encodes CDR1 MNHNY and CDR2 SVGAGI (reference sequence). The CDR3 spans 15 residues. Here the CDR3 DNA reads TGTGCCAGCACTGTGGACAGCGAAGGTGGAAACACCATATATTTT. The encoded protein is CASTVDSEGGNTIYF.

The DNA for the CDR3 is TGTGCCAGCAGTTTGGTTAGCTCCTACGAGCAGTACTTC. Amino acid sequence: CASSLVSSYEQYF. The genes are TRBV6-2 or TRBV6-3 and TRBJ2-7; unclear D gene. This CDR3 contains 13 residues. V was shortened by 4 bases and J by 0 bases, with 7 bases between the two germline ends. CDR1 and CDR2 from the germline V gene are MNHEY and SVGEGT.

This clone appeared a single time. The V gene is TRBV30, the J gene TRBJ1-1; 7 positions agree with TRBD1. The CDR3 runs 13 residues. V lost 8 bases to trimming and J lost 2 bases; unmatched junction nucleotides: 8. The germline V gene encodes CDR1 GTSNPN and CDR2 SVGIG (reference sequence). CDR3 coding DNA: TGTGCCCCAAAAGGGACAGCTAACACTGAAGCTTTCTTT. Translation gives CAPKGTANTEAFF.

This sequence joins TRBV19 and TRBJ1-5, with a tentative D call TRBD1 (5 bases). Germline V CDR1 and CDR2: LNHDA, SQIVND (reference sequence). V lost 8 bases, J lost 0 bases, and 11 bases lay in between. There are 14 residues in the CDR3. The CDR3 protein is CASGPGDSNQPQHF. In DNA form, the CDR3 reads TGTGCCAGTGGTCCGGGGGATAGCAATCAGCCCCAGCATTTT.

The genes are TRBV4-3 and TRBJ1-2; 8 bases align to TRBD1. There are 17 residues in the CDR3. From germline, CDR1 is LGHNA and CDR2 YSLEER. The ends lost 0 bases at V and 8 bases at J; junction bases unmatched: 14. Here the CDR3 DNA reads TGCGCCAGCAGCCAAGATAAAAGGACAGGGTGGAGGGGAGGCTACACCTTC. It encodes CASSQDKRTGWRGGYTF.

The J gene is TRBJ1-5, the V gene TRBV5-1, with TRBD1 as a possible D gene (6 bases). V dropped 2 bases and J dropped 5 bases, with 20 bases sitting between them. The CDR3 is 17 amino acids. CDR1 and CDR2 (germline): SGHRS, YFSETQ. The CDR3 DNA follows: TGCGCCAGCAGCTTCAGCACCGGGACAACCTTGCATCAGCCCCAGCATTTT. It specifies CASSFSTGTTLHQPQHF.

This clone has just one count. The V gene is TRBV30, the J gene TRBJ1-1; tentatively, D is TRBD1 (6 bases). CDR1 is GTSNPN and CDR2 is SVGIG in the germline V gene (reference sequence). The CDR3 extends over 19 amino acids. With 2 bases removed from V and 0 bases from J, the gap between germline ends came to 25 bases. The CDR3: CAWSSHPGHGMFMNTEAFF. The CDR3 nucleotides read TGTGCCTGGAGTTCCCACCCGGGACACGGGATGTTCATGAACACTGAAGCTTTCTTT.

This chain links TRBV29-1 with TRBJ1-2; TRBD1 matches at 7 bases. The CDR3 sequence is 12 residues long. The junction had 7 bases not matched to a gene; V was cut back by 6 bases and J by 6 bases. CDR1 and CDR2 from the germline V gene are SQVTM and ANQGSEA. This chain's CDR3 is CSVVTGEDGYTF. The CDR3 bases are TGCAGCGTCGTAACAGGGGAGGATGGCTACACCTTC.

This rearrangement joins TRBV21-1 to TRBJ2-7; whether TRBD2, the table's D call, matches the DNA was not checked. TRBV21-1 is an annotated pseudogene. The CDR3 sequence is 15 residues long. The CDR3 DNA reads TGTGCCAGCAGCAAAGGGTTTGCGGACTCCTACGAGCAGTACTTC. This translates into CASSKGFADSYEQYF.

The chain has TRBV27 and TRBJ2-1; 10 bases map to TRBD1. Trimming cost V 5 bases and J 5 bases; bases outside gene matches: 12. This CDR3 comprises 17 residues. The germline V gene has CDR1 MNHEY and CDR2 SMNVEV (reference sequence). The CDR3 protein is CASSVLTGGLDHNEQFF. CDR3 bases: TGTGCCAGCAGTGTCCTGACAGGGGGCTTGGATCACAATGAGCAGTTCTTC.

This sequence joins TRBV24-1 and TRBJ1-5; possibly TRBD1 for D (5 bases). The germline V gene encodes CDR1 KGHDR and CDR2 SFDVKD. V was pared by 3 bases and J by 9 bases, with 11 bases between. The CDR3 has 13 residues. CDR3 nucleotides: TGTGCCACCAGTGATGGGACTTGGGCGCCCCAGCATTTT. Its protein is CATSDGTWAPQHF.

V and J are TRBV3-1 (or the pseudogene TRBV3-2) and TRBJ2-2, with 8 nucleotides matching TRBD2. Germline V CDR1 and CDR2: LGHDT, YNNKEL (reference sequence). This CDR3 is built from 14 residues. The trim removed 8 bases at V and 3 bases at J, leaving 5 bases unmatched. CDR3 coding DNA: TGTGCCAGCGAGTCGGGGGGGGACACCGGGGAGCTGTTTTTT. Its protein product is CASESGGDTGELFF.

This rearrangement joins TRBV9 to TRBJ2-7, with TRBD1 matching 10 bases. This CDR3 is 14 amino acids long. V shed 4 bases, J shed 1 base, and the junction held 2 bases outside the gene matches. Germline lookup yields CDR1 SGDLS and CDR2 YYNGEE. CDR3 DNA: TGTGCCAGCAGCCGGACAGGGGGTTCCTACGAGCAGTACTTC. It encodes CASSRTGGSYEQYF.

The genes are TRBV15 and TRBJ2-5; 7 bases are a match to TRBD2. Germline CDR1 and CDR2: LNHNV and YYDKDF (reference sequence). The length of the CDR3 is 11 residues. The CDR3 DNA reads TGTGCTACCGGGGGGCAAGAGACCCAGTACTTC. As protein: CATGGQETQYF. Based on the CDR3 plus reference TRBV15 and TRBJ2-5, the full variable domain is DAMVIQNPRYQVTQFGKPVTLSCSQTLNHNVMYWYQQKSSQAPKLLFHYYDKDFNNEADTPDNFQSRRPNTSFCFLDIRSPGLGDTAMYLCATGGQETQYFGPGTRLLVL.

In this sample, this clone turned up a few times. The V call is TRBV15, the J call TRBJ1-4; TRBD1 matches at 10 bases. Germline V lookup: CDR1 LNHNV, CDR2 YYDKDF (reference sequence). Trimming removed 5 bases from V and 7 bases from J; junction bases left unmatched: 10. The CDR3 is 16 residues long. As DNA, the CDR3 is TGTGCCACCAGCCCCGGGACAGGGGTCGGAATTGAAAAACTGTTTTTT. The encoded protein is CATSPGTGVGIEKLFF.

The rearrangement joins TRBV13 to TRBJ1-4; 9 bases line up with TRBD1. CDR3 size: 19 residues. Per the germline V gene, CDR1 is PRHDT and CDR2 is FYEKMQ (reference sequence). Unmatched junction bases numbered 16, after V lost 0 bases and J lost 8 bases. The CDR3 sequence is CASSLGFTGGAAGSEKLFF. The CDR3 bases are TGTGCCAGCAGCTTAGGGTTCACAGGGGGCGCCGCTGGAAGCGAAAAACTGTTTTTT. The entire variable domain, with the rest obtained from reference TRBV13 and TRBJ1-4, is as follows: AAGVIQSPRHLIKEKRETATLKCYPIPRHDTVYWYQQGPGQDPQFLISFYEKMQSDKGSIPDRFSAQQFSDYHSELNMSSLELGDSALYFCASSLGFTGGAAGSEKLFFGSGTQLSVL.

The rearrangement joins TRBV10-3 to TRBJ1-2; D is ambiguous. V was trimmed by 4 bases and J by 2 bases, leaving 11 bases between them. CDR3 length: 14 residues. Germline V lookup: CDR1 ENHRY, CDR2 SYGVKD. The CDR3 reads CAISADWLNYGYTF. CDR3 nucleotides: TGTGCCATCAGTGCAGACTGGTTGAACTATGGCTACACCTTC.

In DNA form, the CDR3 reads TGTGCCAGTAGTATAGATCTGAGCGGGGGGGCCAGCACAGATACGCAGTATTTT. Translating gives CASSIDLSGGASTDTQYF. The V and J genes are TRBV19 and TRBJ2-3; 10 nucleotides agree with TRBD2. This CDR3 comprises 18 residues. With 0 bases clipped from V and 0 bases from J, the junction kept 6 bases outside the gene matches. Germline V gene sequence: CDR1 LNHDA, CDR2 SQIVND (reference sequence).

This clone was detected once. The chain links TRBV6-1 to TRBJ2-6; tentatively, D is TRBD1 (6 bases). Germline loops: CDR1 MNHNS, CDR2 SASEGT. V was trimmed by 4 bases and J by 0 bases, leaving 13 bases between them. CDR3 length: 17 residues. As DNA, the CDR3 is TGTGCCAGCAGTGGAGGACAGACCCACTCTGGGGCCAACGTCCTGACTTTC. It codes for CASSGGQTHSGANVLTF.

The gene calls are TRBV9 and TRBJ2-3, with 12 bases aligning to TRBD2. V was clipped by 3 bases and J by 6 bases; unmatched bases: 8. The germline gives CDR1 SGDLS, CDR2 YYNGEE. The CDR3 runs 16 residues. DNA of the CDR3: TGTGCCAGCAGCGAGGGTCTAGCGGGGGGGCAGGATACGCAGTATTTT. Translation gives CASSEGLAGGQDTQYF.

The chain is built from TRBV28 and TRBJ2-3, with a tentative D call TRBD2 (6 bases). This CDR3 is built from 15 residues. V lost 5 bases to trimming and J lost 0 bases, with 12 bases between them. Germline CDR1 and CDR2: MDHEN and SYDVKM. The CDR3, as DNA: TGTGCCAGCAGTGACTATAGCGGAAGCACAGATACGCAGTATTTT. Translated: CASSDYSGSTDTQYF.

Only a few counts were recorded for this clone. The V call is TRBV4-1, the J call TRBJ2-1; 9 bases agree with TRBD1. V was clipped by 3 bases and J by 6 bases; unmatched bases: 12. Germline CDR1 is MGHRA and CDR2 is YSYEKL. This CDR3 spans 17 amino acids. This chain's CDR3 is CASSQLPGQGKGNEQFF. The CDR3 region has the DNA TGCGCCAGCAGCCAGCTACCGGGACAGGGAAAGGGCAATGAGCAGTTCTTC.

This chain links TRBV6-4 with TRBJ1-1; D remains ambiguous. From germline, CDR1 is MRHNA and CDR2 SNTAGT. There are 15 residues in the CDR3. V lost 5 bases, J lost 0 bases, and 13 bases lay in between. The CDR3 reads CASSPLAGMNTEAFF. CDR3 bases: TGTGCCAGCAGTCCCCTGGCGGGGATGAACACTGAAGCTTTCTTT.